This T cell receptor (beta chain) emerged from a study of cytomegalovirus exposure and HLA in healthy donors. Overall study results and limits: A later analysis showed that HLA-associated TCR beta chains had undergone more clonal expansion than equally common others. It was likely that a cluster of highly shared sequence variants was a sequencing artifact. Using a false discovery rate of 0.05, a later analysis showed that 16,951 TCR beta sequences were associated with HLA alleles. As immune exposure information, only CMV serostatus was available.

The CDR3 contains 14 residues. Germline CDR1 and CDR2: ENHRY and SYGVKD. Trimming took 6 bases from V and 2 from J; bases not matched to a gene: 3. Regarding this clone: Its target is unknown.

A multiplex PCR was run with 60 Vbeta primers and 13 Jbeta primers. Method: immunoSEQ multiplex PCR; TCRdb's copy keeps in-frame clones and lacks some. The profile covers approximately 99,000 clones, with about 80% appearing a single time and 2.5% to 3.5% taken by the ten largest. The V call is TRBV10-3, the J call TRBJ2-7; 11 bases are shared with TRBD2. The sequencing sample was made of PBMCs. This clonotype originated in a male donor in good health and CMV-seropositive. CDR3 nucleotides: TGTGCCATCAGGGATAGCGGGGGGGCCTACGAGCAGTACTTC. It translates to CAIRDSGGAYEQYF.